Reported below is one TCR beta chain. This entry belongs to a study of control samples from healthy donors and cancer patients. Germline loops: CDR1 SGHRS, CDR2 YFSETQ. The CDR3 consists of 15 residues. Trimming cost V 3 bases and J 7 bases; bases outside gene matches: 6. Only in-frame clones appear in the TCRdb table, and some are missing; sequencing was by immunoSEQ multiplex PCR. The sample has 150,000 to 200,000 clones, approximately 94% seen once. The sample was blood. This TCR was recovered from a man between 25 and 39 years old in good health. The chain employs TRBV5-1 and TRBJ2-1; 11 bases line up with TRBD1. The DNA of the CDR3 is TGCGCCAGCAGCTCTGGACAGGGGGCAGGGAATGAGCAGTTCTTC. This codes for CASSSGQGAGNEQFF. Full variable domain (remainder filled in from reference TRBV5-1 and TRBJ2-1): KAGVTQTPRYLIKTRGQQVTLSCSPISGHRSVSWYQQTPGQGLQFLFEYFSETQRNKGNFPGRFSGRQFSNSRSEMNVSTLELGDSALYLCASSSGQGAGNEQFFGPGTRLTVL.